This section outlines one T cell receptor (beta chain) sequence together with its context. Clones were sequenced by immunoSEQ multiplex PCR, and TCRdb holds only the in-frame ones, with some missing. The sample consists of 300,000 to 350,000 clones, 88% of them appearing once. Trimming removed 0 bases from V and 7 bases from J, with 13 bases in between. This CDR3 is 14 amino acids long. Per the germline V gene, CDR1 is MGHRA and CDR2 is YSYEKL. The sample is drawn from a study of blood T cell repertoires in COVID-19. The sequenced material came from peripheral blood. This clonotype originated in a woman aged 25 to 39 with COVID-19, enrolled during active disease. The chain carries TRBV4-1 and TRBJ2-7, with a tentative D call TRBD1 (6 bases). The CDR3 region is CASSQDTTGWEQYF. Here the CDR3 DNA reads TGCGCCAGCAGCCAAGATACGACAGGCTGGGAGCAGTACTTC.